Below are 10 T cell receptor beta chains sequenced from a single sample in a study of technical replicates of blood from a handful of donors (dated by TCRdb to 2016 to 2017). Library method: the immunoSEQ multiplex PCR assay. The table was pulled from immuneACCESS by TCRdb, which kept in-frame rearrangements only. Such tables lose some clones; where checked, under half of the loss comes from unresolved V genes, and the rest has no known cause. The sample includes roughly 80,000 clones, with more than 85% observed a single time. The ten largest clones take up 0.41% of the sample. The sample taken for sequencing was T cells isolated from PBMCs. These receptors were collected from a human donor in good health.

This chain joins TRBV19 and TRBJ2-7; D perhaps matches TRBD1 (5 bases). CDR3 length: 12 amino acids. Trimming removed 3 bases at V and 3 bases at J, with 6 bases between. Germline V gene sequence: CDR1 LNHDA, CDR2 SQIVND (reference sequence). The CDR3 sequence is CASSIQGYEQYF. The CDR3 coding sequence is TGTGCCAGTAGTATCCAGGGCTACGAGCAGTACTTC.

The J gene is TRBJ2-5, the V gene TRBV13, with 9 nucleotides matching TRBD2. CDR3 size: 15 residues. The trim removed 0 bases at V and 7 bases at J, leaving 6 bases unmatched. Germline CDR1 and CDR2: PRHDT and FYEKMQ (reference sequence). Here the CDR3 reads CASSLGLAGKGTQYF. The DNA for the CDR3 is TGTGCCAGCAGCTTAGGGCTAGCGGGAAAGGGGACCCAGTACTTC.

Here the CDR3 DNA reads TGTGCCTGGAGAGGGGACAGCTCCTACGAGCAGTACTTC. This codes for CAWRGDSSYEQYF. The V and J genes are TRBV30 and TRBJ2-7, with 7 positions matching TRBD1. Germline loops: CDR1 GTSNPN, CDR2 SVGIG (reference sequence). The CDR3 consists of 13 residues. With V trimmed by 3 bases and J by 0 bases, 2 bases remained unmatched.

V usage is TRBV28 and J usage is TRBJ1-2, with TRBD1 as a possible D gene (5 bases). The V end lost 1 base, the J end lost 2 bases, and 8 bases lay between the germline ends. The length of the CDR3 is 14 residues. Germline V gives CDR1 MDHEN, CDR2 SYDVKM. The CDR3 sequence: CASSLSGGNYGYTF. CDR3 nucleotide sequence: TGTGCCAGCAGTTTATCGGGGGGGAACTATGGCTACACCTTC.

This chain joins TRBV5-1 and TRBJ2-7; 9 bases match TRBD1. V shed 3 bases and J 4 bases; nucleotides not matched to a gene: 8. The CDR3 totals 15 residues. Germline lookup yields CDR1 SGHRS and CDR2 YFSETQ. The CDR3 bases are TGCGCCAGCAGCTCCGATACGGGACAGGGTTACGAGCAGTACTTC. Its translation is CASSSDTGQGYEQYF.

The chain links TRBV5-1 to TRBJ2-7; TRBD1 agrees at 7 bases. Germline V gene lookup returns CDR1 SGHRS and CDR2 YFSETQ. J lost 5 bases, V lost 4 bases, and 9 bases had no gene match. CDR3 length equals 14 residues. The DNA for the CDR3 is TGCGCCAGCAGCCTGTACAGGGGCAGCGACGAGCAGTACTTC. Its protein product is CASSLYRGSDEQYF. Looking up the rest from reference TRBV5-1 and TRBJ2-7 gives the full variable domain: KAGVTQTPRYLIKTRGQQVTLSCSPISGHRSVSWYQQTPGQGLQFLFEYFSETQRNKGNFPGRFSGRQFSNSRSEMNVSTLELGDSALYLCASSLYRGSDEQYFGPGTRLTVT.

The V gene is TRBV9, the J gene TRBJ2-2; 12 bases fit TRBD1. This CDR3 is built from 17 residues. Germline-derived CDR1 and CDR2 are SGDLS and YYNGEE. V shed 3 bases and J 4 bases; nucleotides not matched to a gene: 7. The CDR3 sequence: CASSAGTGGARTGELFF. The CDR3 coding sequence is TGTGCCAGCAGCGCAGGGACAGGGGGCGCCCGCACCGGGGAGCTGTTTTTT.

The J gene is TRBJ1-5, the V gene TRBV11-2; D is undetermined. The CDR3 extends over 14 amino acids. CDR1 and CDR2 (germline): SGHAT, FQNNGV. Between the trimmed V and J ends, which lost 3 bases and 0 bases, there was a span of 6 bases. The CDR3 here is CASSFAGSNQPQHF. CDR3 sequence (DNA): TGTGCCAGCAGCTTCGCAGGTAGCAATCAGCCCCAGCATTTT.

This chain uses TRBV2 with TRBJ2-4; unclear D gene. Deletions cut 5 bases from V and 6 bases from J, with 11 bases between. CDR3 length: 13 amino acids. Germline V CDR1 and CDR2: SNHLY, FYNNEI. CDR3 protein: CASSSEEGNIQYF. CDR3 nucleotides: TGTGCCAGCAGTAGCGAAGAAGGAAACATTCAGTACTTC.

J is TRBJ2-5 and V is TRBV11-2; 14 bases are shared with TRBD2. The germline CDR1 and CDR2 sequences are SGHAT and FQNNGV. Losses at the gene ends were 3 bases for V and 2 bases for J; bases not matched to a gene: 11. This CDR3 region has 19 residues. The DNA for the CDR3 is TGTGCCAGCAGCTTCCACCTGACTAGCGGGAGGGCCGGACAAGAGACCCAGTACTTC. This encodes CASSFHLTSGRAGQETQYF.